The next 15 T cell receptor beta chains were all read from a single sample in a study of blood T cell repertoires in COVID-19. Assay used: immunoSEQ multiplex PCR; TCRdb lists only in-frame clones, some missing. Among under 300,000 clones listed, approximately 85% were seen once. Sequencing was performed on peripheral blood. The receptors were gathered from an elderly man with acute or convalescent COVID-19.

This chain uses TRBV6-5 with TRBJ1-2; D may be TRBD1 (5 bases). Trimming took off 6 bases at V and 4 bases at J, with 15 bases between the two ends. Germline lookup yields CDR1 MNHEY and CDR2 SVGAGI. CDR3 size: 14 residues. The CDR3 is CASSIPGGGYGYTF. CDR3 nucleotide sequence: TGTGCCAGCAGCATACCCGGGGGTGGCTATGGCTACACCTTC.

DNA for the CDR3: TGTGCCAGCAGTGCTAGACTAGCGGGAGCTTATGAGCAGTTCTTC. It encodes CASSARLAGAYEQFF. This chain links TRBV27 with TRBJ2-1; 12 bases map to TRBD2. In germline, CDR1 is MNHEY, CDR2 SMNVEV (reference sequence). This CDR3 has 15 residues. V lost 5 bases to trimming and J lost 8 bases; unmatched junction nucleotides: 7.

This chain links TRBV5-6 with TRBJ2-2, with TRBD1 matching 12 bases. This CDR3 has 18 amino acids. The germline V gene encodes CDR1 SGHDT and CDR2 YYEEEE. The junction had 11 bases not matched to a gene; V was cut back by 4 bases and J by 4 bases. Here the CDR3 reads CASSLPGQGAPGTGELFF. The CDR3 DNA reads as TGTGCCAGCAGCCTCCCGGGACAGGGGGCGCCGGGCACCGGGGAGCTGTTTTTT.

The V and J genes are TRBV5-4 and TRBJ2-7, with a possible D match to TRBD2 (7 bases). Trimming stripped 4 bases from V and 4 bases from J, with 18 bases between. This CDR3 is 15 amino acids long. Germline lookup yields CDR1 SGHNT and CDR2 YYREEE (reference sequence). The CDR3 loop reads CASSPRGRGLYEQYF. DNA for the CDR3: TGTGCCAGCAGCCCCCGGGGGAGGGGGTTATACGAGCAGTACTTC.

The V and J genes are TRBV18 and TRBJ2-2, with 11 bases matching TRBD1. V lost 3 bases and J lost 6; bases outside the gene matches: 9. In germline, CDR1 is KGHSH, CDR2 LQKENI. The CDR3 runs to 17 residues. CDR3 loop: CASSPQDPGQGAGELFF. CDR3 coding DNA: TGTGCCAGCTCACCCCAGGACCCGGGACAGGGGGCCGGGGAGCTGTTTTTT.

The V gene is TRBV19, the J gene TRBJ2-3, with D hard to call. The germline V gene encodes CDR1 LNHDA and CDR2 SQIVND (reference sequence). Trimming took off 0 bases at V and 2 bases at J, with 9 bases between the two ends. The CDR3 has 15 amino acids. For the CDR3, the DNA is TGTGCCAGTAGTATAGACAGGATCATCACAGATACGCAGTATTTT. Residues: CASSIDRIITDTQYF.

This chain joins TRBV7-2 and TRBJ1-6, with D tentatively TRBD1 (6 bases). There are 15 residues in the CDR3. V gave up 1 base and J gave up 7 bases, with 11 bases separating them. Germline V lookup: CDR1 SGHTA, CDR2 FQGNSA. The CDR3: CASSLGRTENSPLHF. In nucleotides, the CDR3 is TGTGCCAGCAGCTTAGGAAGGACAGAAAATTCACCCCTCCACTTT.

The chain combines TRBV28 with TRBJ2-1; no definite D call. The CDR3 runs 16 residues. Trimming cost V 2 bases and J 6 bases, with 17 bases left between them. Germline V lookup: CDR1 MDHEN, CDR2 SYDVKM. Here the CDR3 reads CASSLMLGISFNEQFF. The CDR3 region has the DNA TGTGCCAGCAGTTTAATGTTAGGTATTAGCTTCAATGAGCAGTTCTTC.

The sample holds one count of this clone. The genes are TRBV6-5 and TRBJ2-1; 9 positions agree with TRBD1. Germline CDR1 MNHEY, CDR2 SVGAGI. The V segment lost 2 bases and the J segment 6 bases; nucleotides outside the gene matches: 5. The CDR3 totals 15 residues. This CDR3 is CASSYQQGAINEQFF. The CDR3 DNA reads TGTGCCAGCAGTTACCAACAGGGGGCAATCAATGAGCAGTTCTTC.

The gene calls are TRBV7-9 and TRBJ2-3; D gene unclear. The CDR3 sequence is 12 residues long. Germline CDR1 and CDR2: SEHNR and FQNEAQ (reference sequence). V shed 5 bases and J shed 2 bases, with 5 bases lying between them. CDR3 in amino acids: CASSQFTDTQYF. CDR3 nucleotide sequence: TGTGCCAGCAGCCAATTCACAGATACGCAGTATTTT.

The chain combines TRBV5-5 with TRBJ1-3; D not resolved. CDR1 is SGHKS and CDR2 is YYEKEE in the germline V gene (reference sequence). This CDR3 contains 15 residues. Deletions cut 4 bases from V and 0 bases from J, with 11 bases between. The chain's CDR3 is CASSRGDFSGNTIYF. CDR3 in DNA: TGTGCCAGCAGCCGGGGTGACTTCTCTGGAAACACCATATATTTT. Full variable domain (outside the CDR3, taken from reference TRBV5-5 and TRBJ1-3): DAGVTQSPTHLIKTRGQQVTLRCSPISGHKSVSWYQQVLGQGPQFIFQYYEKEERGRGNFPDRFSARQFPNYSSELNVNALLLGDSALYLCASSRGDFSGNTIYFGEGSWLTVV.

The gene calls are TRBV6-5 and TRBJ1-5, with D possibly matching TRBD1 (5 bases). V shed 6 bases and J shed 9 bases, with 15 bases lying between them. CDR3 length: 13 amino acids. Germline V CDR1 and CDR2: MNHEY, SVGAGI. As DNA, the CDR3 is TGTGCCAGCAGAAATACAGGCCCGGGGCCCCAGCATTTT. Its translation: CASRNTGPGPQHF.

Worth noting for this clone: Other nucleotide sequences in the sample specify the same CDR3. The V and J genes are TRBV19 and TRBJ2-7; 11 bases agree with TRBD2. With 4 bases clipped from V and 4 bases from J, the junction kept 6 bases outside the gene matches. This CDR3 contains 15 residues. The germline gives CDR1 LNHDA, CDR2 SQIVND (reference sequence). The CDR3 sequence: CASSRGTSGIYEQYF. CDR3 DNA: TGTGCCAGTAGTAGGGGGACTAGCGGAATATACGAGCAGTACTTC.

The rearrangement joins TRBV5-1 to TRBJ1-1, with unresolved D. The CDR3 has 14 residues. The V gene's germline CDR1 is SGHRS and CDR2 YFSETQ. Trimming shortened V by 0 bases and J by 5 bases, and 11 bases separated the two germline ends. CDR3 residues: CASSLDPSGTEAFF. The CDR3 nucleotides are TGCGCCAGCAGCTTGGACCCATCGGGAACTGAAGCTTTCTTT.

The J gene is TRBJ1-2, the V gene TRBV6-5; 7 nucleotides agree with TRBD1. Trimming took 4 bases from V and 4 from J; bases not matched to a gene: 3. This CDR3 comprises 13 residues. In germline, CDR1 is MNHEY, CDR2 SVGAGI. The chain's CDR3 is CASSLQGPYGYTF. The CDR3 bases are TGTGCCAGCAGTTTACAGGGGCCCTATGGCTACACCTTC.